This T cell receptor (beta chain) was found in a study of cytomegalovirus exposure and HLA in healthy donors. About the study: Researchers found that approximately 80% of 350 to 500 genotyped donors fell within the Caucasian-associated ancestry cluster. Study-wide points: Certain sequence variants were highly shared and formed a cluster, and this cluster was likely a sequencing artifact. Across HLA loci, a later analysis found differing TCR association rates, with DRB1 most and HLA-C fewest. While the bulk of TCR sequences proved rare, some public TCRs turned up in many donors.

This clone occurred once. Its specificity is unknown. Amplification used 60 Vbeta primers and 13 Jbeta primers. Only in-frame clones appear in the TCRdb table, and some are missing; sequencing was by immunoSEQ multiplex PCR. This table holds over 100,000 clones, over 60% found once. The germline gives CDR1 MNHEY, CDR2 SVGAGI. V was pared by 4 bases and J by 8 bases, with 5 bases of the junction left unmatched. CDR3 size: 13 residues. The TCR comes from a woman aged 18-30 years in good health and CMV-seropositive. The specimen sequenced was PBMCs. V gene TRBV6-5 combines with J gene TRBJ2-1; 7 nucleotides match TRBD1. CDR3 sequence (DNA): TGTGCCAGCAGTTTTCAACAGGGGTATGAGCAGTTCTTC. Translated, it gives CASSFQQGYEQFF.